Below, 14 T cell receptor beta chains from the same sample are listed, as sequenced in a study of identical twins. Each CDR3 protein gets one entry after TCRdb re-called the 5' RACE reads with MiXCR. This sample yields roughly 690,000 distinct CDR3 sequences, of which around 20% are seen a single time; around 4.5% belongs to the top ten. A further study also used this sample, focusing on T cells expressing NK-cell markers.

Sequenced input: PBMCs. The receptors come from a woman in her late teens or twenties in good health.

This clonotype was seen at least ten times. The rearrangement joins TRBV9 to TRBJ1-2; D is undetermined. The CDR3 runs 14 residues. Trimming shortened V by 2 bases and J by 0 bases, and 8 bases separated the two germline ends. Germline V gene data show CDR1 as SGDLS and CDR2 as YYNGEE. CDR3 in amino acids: CASSVGGTNYGYTF. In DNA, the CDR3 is TGTGCCAGCAGCGTTGGCGGAACTAACTATGGCTACACCTTC.

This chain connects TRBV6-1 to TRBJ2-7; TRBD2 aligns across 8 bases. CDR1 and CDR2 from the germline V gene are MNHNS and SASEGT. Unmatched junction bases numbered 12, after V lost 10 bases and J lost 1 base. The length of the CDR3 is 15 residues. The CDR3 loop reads CATRFAGGASYEQYF. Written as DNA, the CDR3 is TGTGCCACCAGGTTTGCGGGGGGCGCGTCCTACGAGCAGTACTTC.

CDR3 nucleotides: TGCGCCAGCAGCTTGGCCCCAGGGACAACGGGTGAGCAGTTCTTC. Translated, it gives CASSLAPGTTGEQFF. This chain links TRBV5-1 with TRBJ2-1; D possibly corresponds to TRBD1 (6 bases). The CDR3 runs to 15 residues. V was trimmed by 0 bases and J by 9 bases, leaving 16 bases between them. CDR1 is SGHRS and CDR2 is YFSETQ in the germline V gene.

The CDR3 nucleotides are TGCGCCAGCAGCTTGGTGGGAACAGCCAATGAGCAGTTCTTC. This sequence encodes CASSLVGTANEQFF. The genes are TRBV5-1 and TRBJ2-1; D is unclear. Germline-derived CDR1 and CDR2 are SGHRS and YFSETQ. Trimming cost V 0 bases and J 6 bases, with 10 bases left between them. CDR3 size: 14 residues.

CDR3 in amino acids: CASSPFHTGIVFHGYTF. As DNA, the CDR3 is TGTGCCAGCAGCCCCTTCCATACAGGGATTGTCTTTCATGGCTACACCTTC. The chain combines TRBV11-2 with TRBJ1-2; maybe TRBD1 (6 bases). The germline V and J ends were trimmed by 5 bases and 6 bases, with 25 bases remaining between them. The CDR3 length is 17 residues. From germline, CDR1 is SGHAT and CDR2 FQNNGV.

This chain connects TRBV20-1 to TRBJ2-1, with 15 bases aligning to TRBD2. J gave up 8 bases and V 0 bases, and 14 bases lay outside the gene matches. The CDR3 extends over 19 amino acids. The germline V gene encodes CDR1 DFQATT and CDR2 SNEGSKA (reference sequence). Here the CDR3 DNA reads TGCAGTGCTAGAGATCTTGGGACTAGCGGGAGGCGGTATCTATATGAGCAGTTCTTC. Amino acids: CSARDLGTSGRRYLYEQFF.

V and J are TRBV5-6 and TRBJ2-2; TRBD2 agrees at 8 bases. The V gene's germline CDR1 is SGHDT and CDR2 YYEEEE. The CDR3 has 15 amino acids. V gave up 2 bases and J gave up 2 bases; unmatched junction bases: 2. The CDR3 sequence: CASSFGLANTGELFF. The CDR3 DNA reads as TGTGCCAGCAGCTTCGGACTAGCCAACACCGGGGAGCTGTTTTTT. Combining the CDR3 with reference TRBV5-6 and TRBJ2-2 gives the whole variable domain DAGVTQSPTHLIKTRGQQVTLRCSPKSGHDTVSWYQQALGQGPQFIFQYYEEEERQRGNFPDRFSGHQFPNYSSELNVNALLLGDSALYLCASSFGLANTGELFFGEGSRLTVL.

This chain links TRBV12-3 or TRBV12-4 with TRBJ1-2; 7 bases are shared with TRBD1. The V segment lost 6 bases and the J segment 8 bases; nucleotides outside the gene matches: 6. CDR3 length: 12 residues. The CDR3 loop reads CASSYGQDGYTF. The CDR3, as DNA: TGTGCCAGCAGCTATGGACAGGACGGCTACACCTTC.

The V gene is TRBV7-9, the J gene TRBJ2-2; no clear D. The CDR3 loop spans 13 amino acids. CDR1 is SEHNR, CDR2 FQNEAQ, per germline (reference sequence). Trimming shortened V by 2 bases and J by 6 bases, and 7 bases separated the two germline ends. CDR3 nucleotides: TGTGCCAGCAGCTTATCTGAGGCCGGGGAGCTGTTTTTT. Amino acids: CASSLSEAGELFF. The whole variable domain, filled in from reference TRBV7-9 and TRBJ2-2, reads DTGVSQNPRHKITKRGQNVTFRCDPISEHNRLYWYRQTLGQGPEFLTYFQNEAQLEKSRLLSDRFSAERPKGSFSTLEIQRTEQGDSAMYLCASSLSEAGELFFGEGSRLTVL.

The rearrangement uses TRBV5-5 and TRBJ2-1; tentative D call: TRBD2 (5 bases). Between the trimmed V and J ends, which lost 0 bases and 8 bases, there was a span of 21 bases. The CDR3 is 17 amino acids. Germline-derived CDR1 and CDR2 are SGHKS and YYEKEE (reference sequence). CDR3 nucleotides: TGTGCCAGCAGCTTGGAGACTAAGATATTCGATCTAGATGAGCAGTTCTTC. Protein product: CASSLETKIFDLDEQFF.

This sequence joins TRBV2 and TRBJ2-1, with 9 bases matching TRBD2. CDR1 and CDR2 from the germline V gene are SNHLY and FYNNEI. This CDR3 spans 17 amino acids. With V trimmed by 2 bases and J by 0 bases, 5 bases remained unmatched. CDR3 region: CASSESPSGDSYNEQFF. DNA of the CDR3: TGTGCCAGCAGTGAAAGCCCTAGCGGGGACTCCTACAATGAGCAGTTCTTC.

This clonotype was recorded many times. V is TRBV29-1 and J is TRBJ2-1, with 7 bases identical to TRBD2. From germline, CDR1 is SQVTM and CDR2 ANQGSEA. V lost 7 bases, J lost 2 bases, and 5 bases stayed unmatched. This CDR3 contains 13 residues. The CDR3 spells CSAAGTTYNEQFF. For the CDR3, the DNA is TGCAGCGCCGCCGGGACTACCTACAATGAGCAGTTCTTC.

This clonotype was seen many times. The CDR3 DNA reads TGCAGTGCTCGCGGGGGGGGCACAGATACGCAGTATTTT. As protein: CSARGGGTDTQYF. The gene calls are TRBV20-1 and TRBJ2-3, with TRBD2 identical over 9 bases. J gave up 1 base and V 5 bases, and 1 base lay outside the gene matches. Germline V gene sequence: CDR1 DFQATT, CDR2 SNEGSKA (reference sequence). The CDR3 spans 13 residues.

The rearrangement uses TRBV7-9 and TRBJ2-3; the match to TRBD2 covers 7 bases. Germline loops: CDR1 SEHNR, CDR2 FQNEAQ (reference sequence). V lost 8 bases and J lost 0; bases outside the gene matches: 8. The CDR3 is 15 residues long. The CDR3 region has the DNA TGTGCCAGCCGACACGGGAGGTATAGCACAGATACGCAGTATTTT. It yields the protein CASRHGRYSTDTQYF.